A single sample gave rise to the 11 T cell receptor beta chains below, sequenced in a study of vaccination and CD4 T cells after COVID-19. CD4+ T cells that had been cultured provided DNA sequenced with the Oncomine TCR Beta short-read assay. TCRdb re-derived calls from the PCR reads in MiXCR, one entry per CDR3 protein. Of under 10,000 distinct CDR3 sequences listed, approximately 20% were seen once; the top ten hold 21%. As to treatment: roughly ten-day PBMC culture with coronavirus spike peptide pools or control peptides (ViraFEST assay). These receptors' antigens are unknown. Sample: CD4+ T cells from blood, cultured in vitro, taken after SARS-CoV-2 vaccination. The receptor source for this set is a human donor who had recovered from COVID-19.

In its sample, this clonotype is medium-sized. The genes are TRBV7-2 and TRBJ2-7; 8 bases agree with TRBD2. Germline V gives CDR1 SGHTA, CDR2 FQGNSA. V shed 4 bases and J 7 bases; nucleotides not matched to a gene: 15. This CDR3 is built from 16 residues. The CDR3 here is CASSSPGPSGSGEQYF. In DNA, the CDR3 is TGTGCCAGCAGCTCCCCAGGACCGAGCGGGAGTGGTGAGCAGTACTTC.

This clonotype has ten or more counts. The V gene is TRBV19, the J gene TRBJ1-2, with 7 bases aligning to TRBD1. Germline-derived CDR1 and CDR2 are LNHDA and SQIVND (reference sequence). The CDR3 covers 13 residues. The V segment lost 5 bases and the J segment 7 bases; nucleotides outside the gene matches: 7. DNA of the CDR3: TGTGCCAGTAGTGATACAGGGGTGGTTGGCTACACCTTC. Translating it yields CASSDTGVVGYTF.

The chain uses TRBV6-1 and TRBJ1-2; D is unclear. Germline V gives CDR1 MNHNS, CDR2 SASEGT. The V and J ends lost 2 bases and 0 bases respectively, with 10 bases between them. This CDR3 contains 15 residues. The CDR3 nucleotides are TGTGCCAGCAGTGAACTGGCCGAGACTAACTATGGCTACACCTTC. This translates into CASSELAETNYGYTF.

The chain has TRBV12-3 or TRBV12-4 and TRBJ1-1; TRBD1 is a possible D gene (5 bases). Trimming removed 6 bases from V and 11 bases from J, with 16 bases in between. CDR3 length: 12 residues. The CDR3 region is CASSKNGAFAFF. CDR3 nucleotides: TGTGCCAGCAGCAAAAACGGGGCGTTTGCTTTCTTT.

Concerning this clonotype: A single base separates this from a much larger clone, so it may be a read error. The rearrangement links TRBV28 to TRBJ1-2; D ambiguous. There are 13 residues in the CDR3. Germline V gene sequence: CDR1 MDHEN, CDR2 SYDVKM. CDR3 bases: TGTACCAGCAGTTTATTGACGGATTATGGCTACACCTTC. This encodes CTSSLLTDYGYTF.

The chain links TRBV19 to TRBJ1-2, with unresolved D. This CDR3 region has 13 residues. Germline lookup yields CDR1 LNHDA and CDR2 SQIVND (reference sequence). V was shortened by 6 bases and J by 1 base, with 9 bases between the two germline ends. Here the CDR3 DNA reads TGTGCCAGTAGGGTCGGGCGTAACTATGGCTACACCTTC. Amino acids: CASRVGRNYGYTF.

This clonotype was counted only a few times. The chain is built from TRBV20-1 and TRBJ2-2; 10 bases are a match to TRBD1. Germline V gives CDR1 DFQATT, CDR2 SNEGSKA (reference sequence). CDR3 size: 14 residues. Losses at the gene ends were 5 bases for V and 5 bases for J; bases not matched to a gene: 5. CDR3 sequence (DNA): TGCAGTGCTCCCGACAGGGGGCGGACCGGGGAGCTGTTTTTT. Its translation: CSAPDRGRTGELFF.

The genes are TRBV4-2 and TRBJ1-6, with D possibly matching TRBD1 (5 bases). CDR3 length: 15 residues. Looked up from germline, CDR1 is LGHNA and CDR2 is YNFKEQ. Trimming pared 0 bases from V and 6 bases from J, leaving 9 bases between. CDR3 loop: CASSQDAGSNSPLHF. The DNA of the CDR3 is TGTGCCAGCAGCCAAGATGCAGGGTCTAATTCACCCCTCCACTTT.

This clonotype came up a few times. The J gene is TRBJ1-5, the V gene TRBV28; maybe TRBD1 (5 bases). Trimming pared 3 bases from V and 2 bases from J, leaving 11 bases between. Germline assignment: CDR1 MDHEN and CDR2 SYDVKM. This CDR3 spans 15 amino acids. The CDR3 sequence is CASSLSLGGNQPQHF. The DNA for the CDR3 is TGTGCCAGCAGTTTGAGCCTAGGGGGCAATCAGCCCCAGCATTTT.

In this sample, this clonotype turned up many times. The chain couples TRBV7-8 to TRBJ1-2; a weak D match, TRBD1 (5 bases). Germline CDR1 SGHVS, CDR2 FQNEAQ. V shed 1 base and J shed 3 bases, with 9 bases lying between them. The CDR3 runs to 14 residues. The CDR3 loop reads CASSLEGMDYGYTF. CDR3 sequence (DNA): TGTGCCAGCAGCTTAGAGGGGATGGACTATGGCTACACCTTC.

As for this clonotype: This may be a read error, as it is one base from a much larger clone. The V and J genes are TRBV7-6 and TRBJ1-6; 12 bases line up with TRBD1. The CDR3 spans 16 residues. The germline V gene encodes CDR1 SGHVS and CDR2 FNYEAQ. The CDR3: CASSSGTGGDNLPLHF. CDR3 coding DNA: TGTGCCAGCAGTTCCGGGACAGGGGGCGATAATTTACCCCTCCACTTT. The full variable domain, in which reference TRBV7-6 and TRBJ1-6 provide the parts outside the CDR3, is GAGVSQSPRYKVTKRGQDVALRCDPISGHVSLYWYRQALGQGPEFLTYFNYEAQQDKSGLPNDRFSAERPEGSISTLTIQRTEQRDSAMYRCASSSGTGGDNLPLHFGNGTRLTVT.